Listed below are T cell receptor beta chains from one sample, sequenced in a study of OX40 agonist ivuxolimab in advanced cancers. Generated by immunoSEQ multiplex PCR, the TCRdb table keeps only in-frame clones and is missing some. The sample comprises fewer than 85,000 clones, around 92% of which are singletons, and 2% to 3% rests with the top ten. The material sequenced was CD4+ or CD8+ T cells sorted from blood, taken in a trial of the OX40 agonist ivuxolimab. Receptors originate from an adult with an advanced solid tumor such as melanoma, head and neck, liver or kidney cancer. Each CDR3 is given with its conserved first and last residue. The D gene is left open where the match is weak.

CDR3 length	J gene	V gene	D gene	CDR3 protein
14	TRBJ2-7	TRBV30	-	CAWRKGEHSYEQYF
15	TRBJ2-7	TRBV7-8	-	CASSLVDILGGEQYF
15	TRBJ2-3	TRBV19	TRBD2	CASTMGPGRADTQYF
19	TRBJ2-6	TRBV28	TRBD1	CASRLPDRMTLPGANVLTF
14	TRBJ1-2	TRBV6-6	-	CASSYDPTGTSYTF
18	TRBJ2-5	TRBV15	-	CATSRFGTGGLGGETQYF
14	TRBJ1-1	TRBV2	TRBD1	CASSNAGGWTEAFF
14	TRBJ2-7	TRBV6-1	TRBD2	CASRKRDLTYEQYF
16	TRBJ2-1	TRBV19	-	CASSIILRTLYNEQFF
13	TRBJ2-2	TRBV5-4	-	CASSFPGTGELFF
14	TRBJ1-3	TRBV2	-	CASSEEGVGNTIYF
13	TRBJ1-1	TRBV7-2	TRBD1	CASGTGRNTEAFF
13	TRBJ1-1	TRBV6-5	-	CASSSPGGRTAFF
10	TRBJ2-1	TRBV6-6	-	CASSYNEQFF
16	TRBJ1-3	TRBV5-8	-	CASSSLRGAQGNTIYF
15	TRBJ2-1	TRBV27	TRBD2	CASGRAGAAYNEQFF
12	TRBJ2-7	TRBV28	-	CASSLIQYEQYF
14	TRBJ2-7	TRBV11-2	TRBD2	CASLRLAGFYEQYF
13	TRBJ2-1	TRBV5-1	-	CASSLGPLNEQFF
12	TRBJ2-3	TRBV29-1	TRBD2	CSGGEPTDTQYF
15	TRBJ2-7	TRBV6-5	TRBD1	CASRLRDRGVYEQYF
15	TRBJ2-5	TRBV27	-	CASSPDPPVKETQYF
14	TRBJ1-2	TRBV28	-	CASSLRGANYGYTF
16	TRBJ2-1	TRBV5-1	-	CASSLTTPSLGPEQFF
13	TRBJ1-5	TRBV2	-	CASTLNGGSPQHF
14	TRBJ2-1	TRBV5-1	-	CASSLERPSYWQFF
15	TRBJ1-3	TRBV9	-	CASSGGGYSGNTIYF
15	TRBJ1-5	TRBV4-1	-	CASSQVGPGNQPQHF
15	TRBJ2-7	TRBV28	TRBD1	CASSKRDRDDAEQYF
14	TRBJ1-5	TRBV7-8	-	CASSPSRGNQPQHF
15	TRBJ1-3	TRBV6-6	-	CASSPRRGLGDTIYF
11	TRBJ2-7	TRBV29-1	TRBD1	CSVGTGYEQYF
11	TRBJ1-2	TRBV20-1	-	CSAKKSDGYTF
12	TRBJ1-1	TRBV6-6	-	CASRRGETEAFF
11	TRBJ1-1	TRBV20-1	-	CSASGGLEAFF
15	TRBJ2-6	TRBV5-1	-	CASSPPKAGANVLTF
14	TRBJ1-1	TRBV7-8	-	CASSPQGIFAEAFF
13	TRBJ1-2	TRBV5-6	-	CASSLEAPGGYTF
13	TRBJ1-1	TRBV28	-	CASSLSGGSEAFF
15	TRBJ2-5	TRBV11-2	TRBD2	CASSLWRGGRETQYF
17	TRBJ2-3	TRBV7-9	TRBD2	CASSLGAGTFGTDTQYF
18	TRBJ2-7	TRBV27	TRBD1	CASTTRGTGLFDSYEQYF
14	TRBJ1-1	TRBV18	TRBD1	CASSPGQVNTEAFF
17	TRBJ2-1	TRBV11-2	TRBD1	CASSLGTTGGVYNEQFF
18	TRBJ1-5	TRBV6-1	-	CASSEVYRPNYSNQPQHF
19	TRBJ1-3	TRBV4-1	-	CASSQMSGNYRVSGNTIYF
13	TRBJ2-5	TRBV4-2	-	CASSQDGQETQYF